This TCR beta chain was captured in a study of blood T cell repertoires in COVID-19. Study at large: Researchers got acute and convalescent COVID-19 samples from the United States, Italy and Spain. T cells, B-cell-depleted T cells, or PBMCs supplied cDNA or gDNA.

This clone was detected a few times. This CDR3 comprises 16 residues. From germline, CDR1 is LGHDT and CDR2 YNNKEL (reference sequence). V dropped 1 base and J dropped 2 bases, with 12 bases sitting between them. Per the original methods: Amplification of reference gene primers provided the estimated nucleated cell counts. Generated by immunoSEQ multiplex PCR, the TCRdb table keeps only in-frame clones and is missing some. That table furnishes V, J and clone size, whereas the DNA furnished D and trimming. The table lists approximately 330,000 clones, roughly 87% of them singletons. The chain is built from TRBV3-1 (or the pseudogene TRBV3-2) and TRBJ1-3, with no clear D. This sequence was found in a man aged 30 to 45 with COVID-19, enrolled during active disease. The sample taken for sequencing was peripheral blood. CDR3 residues: CASSQVTGTPGNTIYF. CDR3 DNA sequence: TGTGCCAGCAGCCAAGTCACGGGAACCCCTGGAAACACCATATATTTT.